This T cell receptor beta chain was recovered during a study of vaccination and CD4 T cells after COVID-19. The wider study: Those taking part got two shots of either the BNT162b2 or the mRNA-1273 vaccine. For post-vaccine samples, collection took place a median approximately 72 days after dose two, ranging from 14 to 241.

Findings of the study overall: A nonsignificant rise from approximately 21 to 38 was seen in the median number of SARS-CoV-2-reactive clonotypes. A comparatively limited set of convalescent patients was examined, with no early post-infection timepoints.

The CDR3 is 14 residues long. Trimming left V 7 bases short and J 2 bases short, with 14 bases between. Germline CDR1 reads SGHTA; CDR2 reads FQGNSA. On this clonotype: Its antigen is unidentified.

A single record per CDR3 protein comes from TCRdb applying MiXCR to the PCR reads. The sample includes around 20,000 distinct CDR3 sequences, more than 45% of them seen just once. The source material was CD4+ T cells from blood, sampled before SARS-CoV-2 vaccination. This chain joins TRBV7-2 and TRBJ2-5; maybe TRBD2 (5 bases). The clonotype comes from a human donor who had recovered from COVID-19. The chain's CDR3 is CASNAPREQETQYF. CDR3 bases: TGTGCCAGCAACGCCCCCCGGGAACAAGAGACCCAGTACTTC.